A single sample gave rise to the 28 T cell receptor beta chains below, sequenced in a study of early T cells in non-severe SARS-CoV-2 infection. TCRdb redid the calling of the 5' RACE reads with MiXCR, one entry per CDR3 protein. The table includes tens of thousands of distinct CDR3 sequences, 9.5% to 15% detected once. The sample taken for sequencing was whole blood. Receptors originate from an adult who was a healthcare worker with PCR-confirmed SARS-CoV-2 infection or an uninfected control (not recorded which).

Many counts were recorded for this clonotype. The V call is TRBV6-5, the J call TRBJ2-1, with TRBD1 as a possible D gene (7 bases). Trimming removed 6 bases at V and 10 bases at J, with 22 bases between. This CDR3 comprises 15 residues. CDR1 and CDR2 (germline): MNHEY, SVGAGI. The CDR3 loop reads CASSPGQGGLREQFF. For the CDR3, the DNA is TGTGCCAGCAGCCCCGGTCAGGGGGGCTTACGGGAGCAGTTCTTC.

V usage is TRBV5-1 and J usage is TRBJ2-7; a weak D match, TRBD1 (6 bases). V was clipped by 1 base and J by 0 bases, with 8 bases between them. Germline CDR1 SGHRS, CDR2 YFSETQ. This CDR3 comprises 14 residues. DNA of the CDR3: TGCGCCAGCAGCTTGATAGGGGGCTCCTACGAGCAGTACTTC. It translates to CASSLIGGSYEQYF.

Ten or more counts support this clonotype. The rearrangement joins TRBV12-3 or TRBV12-4 to TRBJ2-1; D is uncertain. The CDR3 length is 12 residues. Trimming removed 3 bases from V and 7 bases from J, with 7 bases in between. The CDR3 sequence is CASSFRINEQFF. CDR3 sequence (DNA): TGTGCCAGCAGTTTTAGGATTAATGAGCAGTTCTTC.

This clonotype was detected many times. The chain couples TRBV6-1 to TRBJ2-3; the match to TRBD2 covers 12 bases. The CDR3 has 15 amino acids. Germline assignment: CDR1 MNHNS and CDR2 SASEGT. V lost 4 bases and J lost 1; bases outside the gene matches: 0. The CDR3 region has the DNA TGTGCCAGCAGTGGACTAGCGGGGGGCACAGATACGCAGTATTTT. Protein product: CASSGLAGGTDTQYF.

In this sample, this clonotype turned up many times. This sequence joins TRBV4-1 and TRBJ1-2; 8 bases match TRBD1. The ends lost 4 bases at V and 8 bases at J; junction bases unmatched: 12. CDR3 length: 15 amino acids. Germline assignment: CDR1 MGHRA and CDR2 YSYEKL. Written as DNA, the CDR3 is TGCGCCAGCAGCCCCCCGACAGGGGAAGGTGGCGGCTACACCTTC. Protein: CASSPPTGEGGGYTF.

This clonotype was picked up a small number of times. The junction does not match germline at one end; this may be a read error. V and J are TRBV9 and TRBJ2-7; the D call may be TRBD1 or TRBD2 (5 bases each). CDR3 length: 13 residues. Germline CDR1 is SGDLS and CDR2 is YYNGEE. The CDR3 DNA sequence: TGTACCAGCAGCGAAGGAAGGGACCACGAGCAGTACTTC. Protein: CTSSEGRDHEQYF.

This clonotype was picked up many times. The chain employs TRBV7-9 and TRBJ2-1, with 7 bases that match TRBD2. With V trimmed by 1 base and J by 7 bases, 10 bases remained unmatched. CDR1 SEHNR and CDR2 FQNEAQ come from the germline V gene (reference sequence). There are 16 residues in the CDR3. The CDR3 region has the DNA TGTGCCAGCAGCTTAGGGACTGGCGGGAGTTGGAATGAGCAGTTCTTC. Translating it yields CASSLGTGGSWNEQFF.

This clonotype was seen at least ten times. V and J are TRBV7-6 and TRBJ2-3; no definite D call. CDR1 SGHVS and CDR2 FNYEAQ come from the germline V gene. Trimming shortened V by 5 bases and J by 2 bases, and 14 bases separated the two germline ends. This CDR3 comprises 15 residues. Here the CDR3 reads CASSPSPAYTDTQYF. In nucleotides, the CDR3 is TGTGCCAGCAGCCCCAGTCCAGCCTACACAGATACGCAGTATTTT.

V and J are TRBV7-8 and TRBJ2-3; 12 bases align to TRBD1. The length of the CDR3 is 17 residues. Germline assignment: CDR1 SGHVS and CDR2 FQNEAQ. Trimming took 1 base from V and 4 from J; bases not matched to a gene: 6. CDR3 loop: CASSLGRGTGGADTQYF. CDR3 sequence (DNA): TGTGCCAGCAGCTTAGGTCGGGGGACAGGGGGCGCAGATACGCAGTATTTT.

V usage is TRBV7-8 and J usage is TRBJ2-7; D uncertain. The CDR3 sequence is 15 residues long. Per germline, CDR1 SGHVS and CDR2 FQNEAQ. V was pared by 4 bases and J by 2 bases, with 15 bases between. CDR3 bases: TGTGCCAGCAGCTCCGGACCCCCAAGGACCTACGAGCAGTACTTC. It is translated as CASSSGPPRTYEQYF.

This clonotype was observed at least ten times. The chain has TRBV4-1 and TRBJ1-1; D uncertain. CDR1 MGHRA and CDR2 YSYEKL come from the germline V gene. V lost 0 bases and J 3 bases, leaving 11 bases between the germline ends. The CDR3 is 15 residues long. The CDR3 region is CASSQDPPEYTEAFF. CDR3 nucleotide sequence: TGCGCCAGCAGCCAAGACCCGCCCGAGTACACTGAAGCTTTCTTT.

Only a few counts were recorded for this clonotype. The J gene is TRBJ2-3, the V gene TRBV11-2, with D possibly TRBD2 on 6 matching bases. CDR3 length equals 15 residues. Germline lookup yields CDR1 SGHAT and CDR2 FQNNGV. The ends were cut back, 5 bases at V and 2 bases at J, with 14 bases in the middle. CDR3 residues: CASSRGMEPTDTQYF. In DNA form, the CDR3 reads TGTGCCAGCAGCCGGGGGATGGAACCCACAGATACGCAGTATTTT. The full variable domain, its missing parts supplied by reference TRBV11-2 and TRBJ2-3, is EAGVAQSPRYKIIEKRQSVAFWCNPISGHATLYWYQQILGQGPKLLIQFQNNGVVDDSQLPKDRFSAERLKGVDSTLKIQPAKLEDSAVYLCASSRGMEPTDTQYFGPGTRLTVL.

The gene calls are TRBV7-9 and TRBJ2-5; no clear D gene. The germline gives CDR1 SEHNR, CDR2 FQNEAQ (reference sequence). The V end was cut by 0 bases, the J end by 2 bases, with 4 bases between. The CDR3 is made up of 13 amino acids. This CDR3 is CASSLAVQETQYF. The CDR3 DNA reads TGTGCCAGCAGCTTAGCTGTACAAGAGACCCAGTACTTC.

The chain has TRBV7-8 and TRBJ2-2; D could derive from TRBD1 or TRBD2 (5 bases each). Germline V gives CDR1 SGHVS, CDR2 FQNEAQ. The CDR3 runs to 14 residues. Trimming pared 8 bases from V and 2 bases from J, leaving 12 bases between. The CDR3 DNA reads as TGTGCCAGCGGTCGGGGCAAAAACACCGGGGAGCTGTTTTTT. It specifies CASGRGKNTGELFF.

This clonotype has a count of ten or more. This rearrangement joins TRBV29-1 to TRBJ2-1; D could derive from TRBD1 or TRBD2 (5 bases each). The CDR3 extends over 14 amino acids. The V gene lost 1 base and the J gene lost 5 bases, with 12 bases spanning the gap. Germline CDR1 is SQVTM and CDR2 is ANQGSEA. The chain's CDR3 is CSVEGGVADNEQFF. The CDR3 nucleotides read TGCAGCGTTGAAGGAGGGGTTGCGGACAATGAGCAGTTCTTC.

In this sample, this clonotype turned up many times. The chain joins TRBV6-5 to TRBJ1-1, with TRBD1 matching over 8 bases. Germline-derived CDR1 and CDR2 are MNHEY and SVGAGI. J was trimmed by 11 bases and V by 5 bases; bases with no gene match: 13. This CDR3 is built from 14 residues. Written as DNA, the CDR3 is TGTGCCAGCAGTCCAATTAGGACAGGGCGGGTGGCTTTCTTT. Translated, it gives CASSPIRTGRVAFF.

To note about this clonotype: One end of the junction does not line up with germline, which may come from a read error. This sequence joins TRBV12-3 or TRBV12-4 and TRBJ1-1; 7 positions match TRBD1. The CDR3 runs to 13 residues. CDR3 in amino acids: CTSHRGLNTEAFF. The CDR3 nucleotides read TGTACCAGTCACAGGGGATTGAACACTGAAGCTTTCTTT.

The V and J genes are TRBV6-6 and TRBJ1-5; TRBD1 matches at 10 bases. J lost 2 bases, V lost 6 bases, and 7 bases had no gene match. The germline CDR1 and CDR2 sequences are MNHNY and SVGAGI (reference sequence). This CDR3 contains 16 residues. CDR3 sequence reads: CASSERQGAGNQPQHF. The CDR3 coding sequence is TGTGCCAGCAGCGAGAGACAGGGGGCAGGCAATCAGCCCCAGCATTTT.

This clonotype has at least ten counts. V and J are TRBV5-1 and TRBJ2-1, with D hard to call. Germline CDR1 is SGHRS and CDR2 is YFSETQ. V lost 7 bases, J lost 5 bases, and 10 bases lay in between. There are 12 residues in the CDR3. The CDR3 nucleotides are TGCGCCAGCCGTTCACATCACAATGAGCAGTTCTTC. This encodes CASRSHHNEQFF.

This chain uses TRBV12-3 or TRBV12-4 with TRBJ1-6, with a tentative D call TRBD1 (5 bases). Trimming stripped 6 bases from V and 9 bases from J, with 15 bases between. CDR3 size: 14 residues. This CDR3 is CASRGTARGSPLHF. CDR3 bases: TGTGCCAGCAGAGGGACGGCAAGGGGTTCACCCCTCCACTTT.

V usage is TRBV29-1 and J usage is TRBJ2-5; either TRBD1 or TRBD2 may fit D (5 bases each). The CDR3 covers 12 residues. V lost 6 bases and J lost 5, with 13 bases in between. Germline CDR1 reads SQVTM; CDR2 reads ANQGSEA. CDR3 in amino acids: CSVTGTAETQYF. In DNA, the CDR3 is TGCAGCGTCACCGGGACCGCGGAGACCCAGTACTTC. Variable domain in full (rest from reference TRBV29-1 and TRBJ2-5): SAVISQKPSRDICQRGTSLTIQCQVDSQVTMMFWYRQQPGQSLTLIATANQGSEATYESGFVIDKFPISRPNLTFSTLTVSNMSPEDSSIYLCSVTGTAETQYFGPGTRLLVL.

The chain recombines TRBV4-1 with TRBJ2-3, with a possible D match to TRBD2 (6 bases). Trimming shortened V by 4 bases and J by 0 bases, and 20 bases separated the two germline ends. The CDR3 length is 18 residues. Looked up from germline, CDR1 is MGHRA and CDR2 is YSYEKL. The CDR3 nucleotides read TGCGCCAGCAGCCCCCTCCCTATACGGGGGACTAGCACAGATACGCAGTATTTT. Protein sequence: CASSPLPIRGTSTDTQYF.

This chain links TRBV28 with TRBJ1-4; D perhaps matches TRBD1 (5 bases). The germline V and J ends were trimmed by 7 bases and 13 bases, with 16 bases remaining between them. The CDR3 has 12 amino acids. The germline V gene has CDR1 MDHEN and CDR2 SYDVKM. The CDR3 DNA sequence: TGTGCCAGCAATAGGGTACGGGACTTACTGTTTTTT. Its protein product is CASNRVRDLLFF. The full variable domain, in which reference TRBV28 and TRBJ1-4 provide the parts outside the CDR3, is DVKVTQSSRYLVKRTGEKVFLECVQDMDHENMFWYRQDPGLGLRLIYFSYDVKMKEKGDIPEGYSVSREKKERFSLILESASTNQTSMYLCASNRVRDLLFFGSGTQLSVL.

V gene TRBV7-3 combines with J gene TRBJ2-5; D not resolved. The CDR3 covers 15 residues. Germline V gene sequence: CDR1 SGHTA, CDR2 FQGTGA. V gave up 1 base and J gave up 5 bases, with 14 bases separating them. CDR3 loop: CASSLSTPPAETQYF. The DNA for the CDR3 is TGTGCCAGCAGCTTAAGTACGCCGCCGGCGGAGACCCAGTACTTC.

In its sample, this clonotype was seen many times. V gene TRBV5-1 combines with J gene TRBJ1-5; D is uncertain. The V end lost 4 bases, the J end lost 1 base, and 15 bases lay between the germline ends. CDR3 length equals 16 residues. Germline V gene data show CDR1 as SGHRS and CDR2 as YFSETQ. The DNA of the CDR3 is TGCGCCAGCAGCCCGACATACCTAGGGAGCAATCAGCCCCAGCATTTT. This translates into CASSPTYLGSNQPQHF.

The table lists this clonotype with a few counts. J is TRBJ2-7 and V is TRBV18; 7 bases are a match to TRBD1. Germline V gene lookup returns CDR1 KGHSH and CDR2 LQKENI. CDR3 size: 17 residues. With V trimmed by 3 bases and J by 0 bases, 11 bases remained unmatched. The CDR3 DNA sequence: TGTGCCAGCTCACCCCTTCACTCGGGACAGTACTCCTACGAGCAGTACTTC. Its translation is CASSPLHSGQYSYEQYF.

In this sample, this clonotype turned up a few times. The chain links TRBV9 to TRBJ2-2; D perhaps matches TRBD1 (6 bases). The V end lost 3 bases, the J end lost 7 bases, and 19 bases lay between the germline ends. Germline values: CDR1 SGDLS, CDR2 YYNGEE. The CDR3 runs 16 residues. DNA for the CDR3: TGTGCCAGCAGCGCCAGGACAGCCCTTGGAGACGGGGAGCTGTTTTTT. It yields the protein CASSARTALGDGELFF.

This clonotype was recorded a few times. V gene TRBV29-1 combines with J gene TRBJ2-5; 7 bases are a match to TRBD2. V shed 5 bases, J shed 6 bases, and the junction held 12 bases outside the gene matches. The CDR3 loop spans 14 amino acids. In germline, CDR1 is SQVTM, CDR2 ANQGSEA. The CDR3 DNA reads as TGCAGCGTTCCCCGGGGAGGGGCCGGACAGACCCAGTACTTC. Protein product: CSVPRGGAGQTQYF.